One TCR beta chain is described in this entry. This clone was picked up one time. Its cognate antigen has yet to be identified. The input lacks base qualities; no much larger clone sits a single base away. The sample originates from a study of blood T cell repertoires in COVID-19 (dated by TCRdb to between 2020 and 2021). Study-wide context: Samples covering the acute and convalescent phases of COVID-19 were provided by collaborators in the United States, Italy and Spain. The prospective study material was composed of cDNA or gDNA derived from T cells, B-cell-depleted T cells, or PBMCs. Subjects who had been exposed to COVID-19, were actively infected with it, or had recovered from it provided the deeply sampled blood TCRbeta repertoires that made up the dataset. The repertoires were released in a freely available public database intended as a resource for research on the immune response to SARS-CoV-2. The samples were drawn from the first 160 participants of the ongoing ImmuneRACE study and from 1,254 subjects provided by 6 global collaborators. Nearly every sample came with metadata listing a de-identified subject ID, COVID-19 status, age in years and sex. HLA class I and class II types, where available, came from metadata supplied by the sample provider rather than from assay-based typing. General study outcomes and caveats: Clinical and demographic metadata were provided uncurated, with the amount varying by source and participant.

TCRbeta CDR3 regions were amplified from genomic DNA by means of the immunoSEQ Assay, a bias-controlled multiplex PCR. In the paper's pipeline: Nucleated cell counts per sample were estimated from amplification of reference gene primers within the assay. Sequence reads were collapsed and filtered to measure the absolute abundance of every unique TCRbeta CDR3 rearrangement. For each sample, productive Simpson clonality was calculated by taking the square root of Simpson's diversity index across productive rearrangements. The immuneACCESS repertoire file appears here via TCRdb, limited to in-frame rearrangements. These files lack a portion of the clones; in checked studies, under half of the deficit traces to unresolved V genes, and the cause of the others is not known. The D gene and trimming were derived from the DNA, and the V and J assignments and clone size from that table. This sample comprises about 47,000 clones, roughly 84% of them detected only once. The ten largest clones take up 1.5% to 2% of the sample.

The collaborating institutions used their own protocols to collect whole blood in K2EDTA tubes. Collaborator samples were shipped for TCRbeta analysis as frozen whole blood, isolated PBMCs, or DNA extracted from either sample type. Including the terminal cysteine and phenylalanine, the CDR3 comprises 14 residues. The kept DNA is CDR3 alone, 42 bases in frame from the first base. The germline V gene (reference sequence) provides CDR1 LGHDT and CDR2 YNNKEL. V lost 0 bases and J lost 8 bases; the stretch between them is 12 bases long. The sequencing input was peripheral blood. The rearrangement joined TRBV3-1 (or the pseudogene TRBV3-2) to TRBJ2-3; TRBD1 might be the D gene, on 6 matching bases. This TCR was recovered from a man between 45 and 60 years old with acute or convalescent COVID-19. The CDR3 region: CASSQDLGRGTQYF. The sequenced DNA is TGTGCCAGCAGCCAAGATCTTGGCAGGGGTACGCAGTATTTT.